A selection of T cell receptor beta chains follows, all from one sample in a study of T cell repertoires in cytomegalovirus infection. TCRdb independently ran MiXCR on the reads; one entry per CDR3 protein. The sample lists approximately 700,000 distinct CDR3 sequences; roughly 35% were seen once. Sequencing was carried out using PBMCs. The source is a human donor in good health (CMV status not recorded). Some clones in this sample may be carry-over from other donors' samples. The CDR3 runs from the conserved cysteine through the conserved F or W. D genes are given only for firm matches. Size values are once, few and many counts, or a class for expanded clones, and some rows have none.

few,TRBJ2-3,TRBD2,TRBV19,CASSIGGLAGVTQYF,TGTGCCAGTAGTATCGGAGGACTAGCGGGAGTTACGCAGTATTTT
NA,TRBJ2-5,TRBD2,TRBV7-9,CASSSNGGQETQYF,TGTGCCAGCAGTTCGAACGGGGGGCAAGAGACCCAGTACTTC
NA,TRBJ2-5,NA,TRBV2,CASTPPFTYEETQYF,TGTGCCAGCACCCCCCCTTTCACGTACGAGGAGACCCAGTACTTC
few,TRBJ2-7,NA,TRBV7-9,CASSNYAGVEQYF,TGTGCCAGCAGCAATTACGCAGGGGTCGAGCAGTACTTC
once,TRBJ1-1,NA,TRBV5-5,CASSPYAGSNTEAFF,TGTGCCAGCAGCCCCTATGCGGGATCGAACACTGAAGCTTTCTTT
few,TRBJ2-4,NA,TRBV28,CASSANRVDIQYF,TGTGCCAGCAGTGCTAACAGGGTTGACATTCAGTACTTC
NA,TRBJ1-3,NA,TRBV5-6,CASSLFARAEFSGNTIYF,TGTGCCAGCAGCTTGTTCGCCAGGGCCGAATTCTCTGGAAACACCATATATTTT
NA,TRBJ1-1,TRBD1,TRBV12-3/TRBV12-4,CASSQGGWNTEAFF,TGTGCCAGCAGCCAGGGGGGTTGGAACACTGAAGCTTTCTTT
many,TRBJ2-7,TRBD2,TRBV7-2,CASSLPGLSSYEQYF,TGTGCCAGCAGCTTACCGGGACTATCCTCCTACGAGCAGTACTTC
NA,TRBJ1-4,NA,TRBV7-8,CASSLAVAAGEKLFF,TGTGCCAGCAGCTTAGCGGTCGCAGCGGGCGAAAAACTGTTTTTT
few,TRBJ2-2,TRBD2,TRBV5-1,CASSPGPGLSGELFF,TGCGCCAGCAGCCCCGGACCGGGACTAAGCGGGGAGCTGTTTTTT
few,TRBJ2-3,NA,TRBV15,CASDWRIDTQYF,TGTGCCTCGGACTGGCGCATTGATACGCAGTATTTT
once,TRBJ1-1,TRBD1,TRBV5-1,CASSPPRGNSYTEAFF,TGCGCCAGCAGCCCGCCCAGGGGGAACTCATATACTGAAGCTTTCTTT
NA,TRBJ2-5,TRBD1,TRBV27,CASSLLAGGEETQYF,TGTGCCAGCAGTTTACTAGCAGGGGGCGAAGAGACCCAGTACTTC
NA,TRBJ2-5,NA,TRBV30,CAWGIRAQETQYF,TGTGCCTGGGGTATCCGGGCCCAAGAGACCCAGTACTTC
once,TRBJ2-7,NA,TRBV5-1,CASMVPGSSEQYF,TGCGCCAGCATGGTCCCAGGGAGCTCCGAGCAGTACTTC
few,TRBJ2-1,TRBD2,TRBV28,CASSLSAGVLNEQFF,TGTGCCAGCAGTTTATCCGCGGGAGTTTTAAATGAGCAGTTCTTC
few,TRBJ1-4,NA,TRBV25-1,CASSEWGGGVEKLFF,TGTGCCAGCAGTGAATGGGGAGGGGGTGTCGAAAAACTGTTTTTT
NA,TRBJ2-1,TRBD2,TRBV3-1,CASSPTLSGTSNEQFF,TGTGCCAGCAGCCCAACATTATCCGGGACTAGCAATGAGCAGTTCTTC
NA,TRBJ1-2,NA,TRBV6-1,CASNGGYGYTF,TGTGCCAGCAATGGGGGCTATGGCTACACCTTC
NA,TRBJ1-1,NA,TRBV15,CATSSPYLNTEAFF,TGTGCCACCAGCAGCCCCTACTTGAACACTGAAGCTTTCTTT
few,TRBJ2-1,TRBD2,TRBV7-9,CASSLGGRDNEQFF,TGTGCCAGCAGCTTGGGCGGGAGGGACAATGAGCAGTTCTTC
NA,TRBJ2-1,NA,TRBV7-6,CASSLEGGPGEQFF,TGTGCCAGCAGCTTAGAGGGGGGGCCTGGTGAGCAGTTCTTC
NA,TRBJ2-3,TRBD2,TRBV28,CASSSPGLAGLTDTQYF,TGTGCCAGCAGTTCCCCGGGACTAGCGGGGCTCACAGATACGCAGTATTTT
NA,TRBJ2-5,NA,TRBV6-5,CASSQTLGQRETQYF,TGTGCCAGCAGTCAGACTCTCGGGCAGCGGGAGACCCAGTACTTC
few,TRBJ2-2,NA,TRBV12-3/TRBV12-4,CASSFIGELFF,TGTGCCAGCAGTTTTATCGGGGAGCTGTTTTTT
few,TRBJ2-2,TRBD2,TRBV7-2,CASSPTSGGTGELFF,TGTGCCAGCAGCCCGACTAGCGGGGGCACCGGGGAGCTGTTTTTT
NA,TRBJ2-2,TRBD1,TRBV7-8,CASSLGQGSTGELFF,TGTGCCAGCAGCTTAGGACAGGGGAGCACCGGGGAGCTGTTTTTT
NA,TRBJ2-2,NA,TRBV7-2,CASSQLTGTGELFF,TGTGCCAGCAGCCAATTGACTGGGACCGGGGAGCTGTTTTTT
NA,TRBJ2-2,TRBD1,TRBV11-3,CASREGQGRELFF,TGTGCCAGCAGGGAAGGACAGGGAAGGGAGCTGTTTTTT
NA,TRBJ1-5,TRBD1,TRBV28,CASSTRTGGREPQHF,TGTGCCAGCAGTACACGGACAGGGGGAAGGGAGCCCCAGCATTTT
NA,TRBJ2-2,TRBD1,TRBV11-1,CASSLTPGQADTGELFF,TGTGCCAGCAGCTTAACGCCGGGACAGGCTGACACCGGGGAGCTGTTTTTT
NA,TRBJ1-1,TRBD1,TRBV20-1,CSAPGQGSGAFF,TGCAGTGCTCCCGGACAGGGAAGTGGTGCTTTCTTT
NA,TRBJ1-2,TRBD1,TRBV3-1,CASSQVGTGRNYGYNF,TGTGCCAGCAGCCAAGTGGGGACAGGACGCAACTATGGCTACAACTTC
NA,TRBJ2-7,NA,TRBV28,CASSGGGGPDYEQYF,TGTGCCAGCAGCGGCGGCGGGGGCCCAGACTACGAGCAGTACTTC
few,TRBJ2-1,NA,TRBV4-1,CASSQLGNEQFF,TGCGCCAGCAGCCAACTCGGGAATGAGCAGTTCTTC
few,TRBJ2-6,NA,TRBV28,CASSSVVGANVLTF,TGTGCCAGCAGTTCTGTGGTTGGGGCCAACGTCCTGACTTTC
many,TRBJ1-2,TRBD1,TRBV2,CASSDIGQGIYGYTF,TGTGCCAGCAGTGACATAGGACAGGGCATCTATGGCTACACCTTC
NA,TRBJ2-1,NA,TRBV19,CASSPRSEFVGEQFF,TGTGCCAGTAGTCCGCGGTCCGAATTCGTAGGTGAGCAGTTCTTC
few,TRBJ1-5,NA,TRBV20-1,CSARVTGARNQPQHF,TGCAGTGCTAGAGTTACGGGGGCGCGGAATCAGCCCCAGCATTTT